This T cell receptor beta chain was profiled in a study of blood T cell repertoires in COVID-19. Study details: Collection of acute and convalescent COVID-19 samples took place in the United States, Italy and Spain. Sample material is recorded as cDNA or gDNA derived from T cells, B-cell-depleted T cells, or PBMCs.

Per the original methods: Amplification with reference gene primers provided the estimates of nucleated cell counts. Using immunoSEQ multiplex PCR, the repertoire was profiled, and TCRdb retains in-frame clones only, with some absent. The DNA gave D and trimming, while V, J and clone size come from that table. The table shows approximately 180,000 clones, with 85% to 90% occurring only once. Germline-derived CDR1 and CDR2 are SGDLS and YYNGEE. Trimming removed 0 bases from V and 7 bases from J; junction bases left unmatched: 8. The CDR3 runs to 15 residues. Seattle researchers signed up patients amid active infection and tracked them longitudinally.

The sequenced material came from peripheral blood. This receptor was identified in a person in their 70s with COVID-19, enrolled during active disease. The genes are TRBV9 and TRBJ2-3, with 7 nucleotides matching TRBD1. The CDR3 nucleotides read TGTGCCAGCAGCGTAGCCGCTCAGGGGGTCAATACGCAGTATTTT. It translates to CASSVAAQGVNTQYF.